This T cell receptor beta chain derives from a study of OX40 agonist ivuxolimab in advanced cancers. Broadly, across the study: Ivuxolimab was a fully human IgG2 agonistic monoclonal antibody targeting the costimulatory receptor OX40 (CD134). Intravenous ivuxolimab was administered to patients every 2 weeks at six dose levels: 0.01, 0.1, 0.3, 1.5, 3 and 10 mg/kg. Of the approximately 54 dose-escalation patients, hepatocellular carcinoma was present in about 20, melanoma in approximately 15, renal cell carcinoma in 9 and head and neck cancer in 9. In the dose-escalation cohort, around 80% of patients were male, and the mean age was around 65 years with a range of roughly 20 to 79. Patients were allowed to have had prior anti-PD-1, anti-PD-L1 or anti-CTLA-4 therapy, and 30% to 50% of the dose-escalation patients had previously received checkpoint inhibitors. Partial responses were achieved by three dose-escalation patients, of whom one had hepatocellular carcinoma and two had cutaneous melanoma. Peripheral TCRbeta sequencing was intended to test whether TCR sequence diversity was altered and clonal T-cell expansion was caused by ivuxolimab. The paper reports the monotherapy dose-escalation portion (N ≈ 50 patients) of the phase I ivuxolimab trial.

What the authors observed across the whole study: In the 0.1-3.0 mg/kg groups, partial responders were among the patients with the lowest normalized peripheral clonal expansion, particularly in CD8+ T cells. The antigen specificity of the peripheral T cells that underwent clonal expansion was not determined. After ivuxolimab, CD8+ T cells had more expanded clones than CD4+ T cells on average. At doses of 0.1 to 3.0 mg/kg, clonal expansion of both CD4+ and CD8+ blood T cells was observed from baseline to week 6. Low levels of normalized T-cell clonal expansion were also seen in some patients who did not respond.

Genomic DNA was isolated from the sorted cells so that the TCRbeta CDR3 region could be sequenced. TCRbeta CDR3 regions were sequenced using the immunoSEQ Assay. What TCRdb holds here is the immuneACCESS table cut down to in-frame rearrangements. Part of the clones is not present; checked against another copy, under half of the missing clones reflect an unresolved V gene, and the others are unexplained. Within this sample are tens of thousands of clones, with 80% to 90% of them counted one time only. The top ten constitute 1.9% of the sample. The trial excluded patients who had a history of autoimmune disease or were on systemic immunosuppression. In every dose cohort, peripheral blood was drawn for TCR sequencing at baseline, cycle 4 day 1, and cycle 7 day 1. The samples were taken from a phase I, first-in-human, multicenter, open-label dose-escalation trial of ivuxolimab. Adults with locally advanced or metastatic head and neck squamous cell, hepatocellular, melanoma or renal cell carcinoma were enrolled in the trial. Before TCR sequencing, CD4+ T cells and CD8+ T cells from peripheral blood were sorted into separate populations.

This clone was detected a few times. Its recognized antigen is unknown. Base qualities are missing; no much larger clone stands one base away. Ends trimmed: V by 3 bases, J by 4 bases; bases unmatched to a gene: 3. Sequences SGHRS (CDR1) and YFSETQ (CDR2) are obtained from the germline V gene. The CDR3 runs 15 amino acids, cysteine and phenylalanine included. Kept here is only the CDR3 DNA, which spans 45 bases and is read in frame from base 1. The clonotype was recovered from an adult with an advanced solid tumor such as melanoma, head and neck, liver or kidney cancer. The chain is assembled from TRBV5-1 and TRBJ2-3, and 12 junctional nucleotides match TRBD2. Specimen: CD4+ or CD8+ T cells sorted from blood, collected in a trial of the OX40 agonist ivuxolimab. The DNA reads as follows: TGCGCCAGCAGCTCTAGCGGGAGGGAGCCAGATACGCAGTATTTT. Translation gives CASSSSGREPDTQYF.